The text below deals with one T cell receptor beta chain. This record comes from a study of blood T cell repertoires in COVID-19. Clones were sequenced by immunoSEQ multiplex PCR, and TCRdb holds only the in-frame ones, with some missing. The sample yields more than 140,000 clones, just over 85% seen once. The ends were cut back, 0 bases at V and 3 bases at J, with 15 bases in the middle. The CDR3 is 18 residues long. CDR1 LNHNV and CDR2 YYDKDF come from the germline V gene (reference sequence). The receptor was derived from a woman aged 55-75 years with acute or convalescent COVID-19. This chain links TRBV15 with TRBJ1-6; no clear D. The sample was peripheral blood. CDR3 nucleotides: TGTGCCACCAGCAGAGATCTCCTGGGGAGCAACTATAATTCACCCCTCCACTTT. Amino acids: CATSRDLLGSNYNSPLHF.